These 16 T cell receptor beta chains originate from one sample sequenced in a study of blood T cells in healthy people across ages. A second PCR of roughly 6 to 12 cycles used a sample-barcoded 5' primer and a J-beta primer mix. From the 5' RACE reads, TCRdb called clonotypes with MiXCR, one entry per CDR3 protein. This sample has fewer than 900,000 distinct CDR3 sequences, with roughly 45% found just once. Sequenced sample: blood. The receptors stem from a woman aged 60-75 years in good health.

This clonotype was counted a few times. This sequence joins TRBV20-1 and TRBJ2-5; TRBD2 matches 8 bases. The V segment lost 2 bases and the J segment 4 bases; nucleotides outside the gene matches: 3. Germline CDR1 and CDR2: DFQATT and SNEGSKA (reference sequence). CDR3 length: 13 amino acids. The CDR3 sequence: CSARPGGTETQYF. The CDR3 DNA reads as TGCAGTGCTAGACCGGGAGGGACAGAGACCCAGTACTTC.

This rearrangement joins TRBV29-1 to TRBJ2-1; D gene ambiguous. The J call may be faulty, since TRBJ2-7 better matches the DNA end. The germline V gene has CDR1 SQVTM and CDR2 ANQGSEA. CDR3 size: 15 residues. Here the CDR3 DNA reads TGCAGCGTTGAAGACGGAACGGATACCTACAATGAGCAGTACTTC. It translates to CSVEDGTDTYNEQYF.

This clonotype was seen a handful of times. The J gene is TRBJ2-5, the V gene TRBV20-1, with TRBD2 identical over 7 bases. Germline CDR1 DFQATT, CDR2 SNEGSKA (reference sequence). The CDR3 has 12 amino acids. J lost 7 bases, V lost 5 bases, and 7 bases had no gene match. CDR3 protein: CSAPGLEGTQYF. The DNA of the CDR3 is TGCAGTGCTCCCGGACTAGAAGGGACCCAGTACTTC.

The chain combines TRBV6-6 with TRBJ1-1; D is undetermined. Trimming shortened V by 2 bases and J by 10 bases, and 20 bases separated the two germline ends. The CDR3 is 15 amino acids. Germline lookup yields CDR1 MNHNY and CDR2 SVGAGI (reference sequence). This CDR3 reads CASSYPTEPLIVAFF. CDR3 bases: TGTGCCAGCAGTTACCCGACCGAGCCCCTGATAGTAGCTTTCTTT.

Here the CDR3 reads CASSLPGGDDQPQHF. The CDR3 nucleotides are TGTGCCAGCAGCTTACCAGGGGGCGACGATCAGCCCCAGCATTTT. This chain links TRBV7-9 with TRBJ1-5; 8 positions match TRBD1. CDR3 length: 15 amino acids. In germline, CDR1 is SEHNR, CDR2 FQNEAQ (reference sequence). The junction had 5 bases not matched to a gene; V was cut back by 2 bases and J by 5 bases.

This clonotype has more than one count but fewer than ten. V gene TRBV9 combines with J gene TRBJ2-7, with 7 bases matching TRBD2. The V gene end was trimmed by 4 bases and the J gene end by 4 bases; junction bases not matched to a gene: 11. CDR1 SGDLS and CDR2 YYNGEE come from the germline V gene. There are 15 residues in the CDR3. CDR3 amino acids: CASSSRWGEGYEQYF. The CDR3 nucleotides read TGTGCCAGCAGCTCTCGCTGGGGGGAGGGGTACGAGCAGTACTTC.

The V and J genes are TRBV6-2 or TRBV6-3 and TRBJ2-1; perhaps D is TRBD1 or TRBD2 (5 bases each). Looked up from germline, CDR1 is MNHEY and CDR2 is SVGEGT. Between the trimmed V and J ends, which lost 0 bases and 3 bases, there was a span of 15 bases. The CDR3 is 17 amino acids. In nucleotides, the CDR3 is TGTGCCAGCAGTTACTCGACGGGCCAGGGAGTCTACAATGAGCAGTTCTTC. Translation gives CASSYSTGQGVYNEQFF.

On this clonotype: A much larger clone differs from this one at a single base, so this may be a read error. The V gene is TRBV4-1, the J gene TRBJ2-1, with D possibly TRBD2 on 5 matching bases. CDR3 length equals 14 residues. V lost 5 bases, J lost 6 bases, and 14 bases lay in between. CDR1 and CDR2 (germline): MGHRA, YSYEKL. The CDR3 protein is CASSSNGEINEQFF. CDR3 DNA sequence: TGCGCCAGCAGCTCAAACGGGGAGATCAATGAGCAGTTCTTC.

The chain carries TRBV6-1 and TRBJ2-7; 7 nucleotides line up with TRBD1. The V and J ends lost 3 bases and 7 bases, in that order; junction bases with no gene match: 18. Germline CDR1 MNHNS, CDR2 SASEGT. This CDR3 region has 17 residues. CDR3 in amino acids: CASSDPRGGPAYNEQYF. In DNA, the CDR3 is TGTGCCAGCAGTGACCCCCGAGGGGGCCCGGCCTACAATGAGCAGTACTTC.

This clonotype was recorded at least ten times. The J gene is TRBJ2-5, the V gene TRBV29-1; D is uncertain. From germline, CDR1 is SQVTM and CDR2 ANQGSEA. The germline V and J ends were trimmed by 6 bases and 2 bases, with 7 bases remaining between them. The CDR3 totals 11 residues. CDR3 nucleotide sequence: TGCAGCGTCAGCACTCAAGAGACCCAGTACTTC. Its protein product is CSVSTQETQYF. The full variable domain, its missing parts supplied by reference TRBV29-1 and TRBJ2-5, is SAVISQKPSRDICQRGTSLTIQCQVDSQVTMMFWYRQQPGQSLTLIATANQGSEATYESGFVIDKFPISRPNLTFSTLTVSNMSPEDSSIYLCSVSTQETQYFGPGTRLLVL.

This chain uses TRBV3-1 with TRBJ2-1, with D perhaps given as TRBD1 or TRBD2 (5 bases each). The germline V gene encodes CDR1 LGHDT and CDR2 YNNKEL (reference sequence). The CDR3 loop spans 12 amino acids. V lost 2 bases and J 12 bases, leaving 11 bases between the germline ends. CDR3 sequence reads: CASSQSGGGQFF. The CDR3 DNA reads as TGTGCCAGCAGCCAATCTGGTGGGGGGCAGTTCTTC.

This clonotype came up once. CDR3 residues: CSARGTGIANSPLHF. DNA for the CDR3: TGCAGTGCTAGAGGGACAGGGATAGCTAATTCACCCCTCCACTTT. The gene calls are TRBV20-1 and TRBJ1-6; 8 positions agree with TRBD1. Trimming cost V 1 base and J 6 bases; bases outside gene matches: 5. Looked up from germline, CDR1 is DFQATT and CDR2 is SNEGSKA (reference sequence). CDR3 length equals 15 residues.

This clonotype was detected many times. The chain uses TRBV5-5 and TRBJ2-7, with 8 bases that match TRBD2. Germline CDR1 and CDR2: SGHKS and YYEKEE (reference sequence). The ends lost 7 bases at V and 0 bases at J; junction bases unmatched: 9. CDR3 length: 15 amino acids. The CDR3 DNA sequence: TGTGCCAGCCGCGAACTAGCGGCTCACTCCTACGAGCAGTACTTC. Its translation: CASRELAAHSYEQYF.

There are many counts of this clonotype. The rearrangement links TRBV7-2 to TRBJ2-3, with D possibly matching TRBD2 (5 bases). CDR3 length equals 13 residues. V lost 2 bases, J lost 6 bases, and 9 bases lay in between. Per the germline V gene, CDR1 is SGHTA and CDR2 is FQGNSA. The CDR3, as DNA: TGTGCCAGCAGCTTATGGGAGAGGGATACGCAGTATTTT. Amino acid sequence: CASSLWERDTQYF.

There are a few counts of this clonotype. This rearrangement joins TRBV9 to TRBJ2-1; 11 bases agree with TRBD2. Germline CDR1 is SGDLS and CDR2 is YYNGEE. The CDR3 is 15 residues long. With 0 bases clipped from V and 8 bases from J, the junction kept 4 bases outside the gene matches. CDR3 DNA sequence: TGTGCCAGCAGCGTAGTACTAGCGGGAGTCGATGAGCAGTTCTTC. Amino acids: CASSVVLAGVDEQFF.

This clonotype showed up just once. V is TRBV7-9 and J is TRBJ1-5; D not certain. CDR1 and CDR2 (germline): SEHNR, FQNEAQ (reference sequence). The CDR3 contains 15 residues. Trimming removed 4 bases from V and 6 bases from J, with 16 bases in between. The CDR3 sequence: CASSYGPGGFQPQHF. DNA of the CDR3: TGTGCCAGCAGCTATGGCCCGGGAGGGTTTCAGCCCCAGCATTTT.